Presented here are 12 T cell receptor beta chains from one specimen sequenced in a study of shared clonotypes between healthy human individuals. CD45RO-negative, CCR7-positively selected cells formed the naive CD8 fraction, excluding terminally differentiated effector memory CD45RA+ cells. Profiling relied on immunoSEQ multiplex PCR, and the TCRdb table lists in-frame clones only, not all of them. The table has hundreds of thousands of clones, about 95% seen once. The sequenced sample was naive CD8+ T cells sorted from blood. All receptors come from a woman in her 30s in good health.

The gene calls are TRBV28 and TRBJ1-1; D perhaps matches TRBD1 (5 bases). The V gene lost 5 bases and the J gene lost 2 bases, with 12 bases spanning the gap. CDR1 is MDHEN, CDR2 SYDVKM, per germline. The CDR3 has 14 residues. The CDR3 DNA reads TGTGCCAGCAGTATGACAGACATTAACACTGAAGCTTTCTTT. It codes for CASSMTDINTEAFF.

This clone showed up just once. The chain recombines TRBV6-1 with TRBJ2-1, with TRBD2 matching over 12 bases. Germline-derived CDR1 and CDR2 are MNHNS and SASEGT. The CDR3 has 14 amino acids. V trimming: 5 bases; J trimming: 4 bases; junction bases outside the gene matches: 0. The DNA for the CDR3 is TGTGCCAGCAGTCTAGCGGGAGGGTACAATGAGCAGTTCTTC. It codes for CASSLAGGYNEQFF.

J is TRBJ1-1 and V is TRBV30; D is perhaps TRBD1 (5 bases). V was shortened by 4 bases and J by 11 bases, with 14 bases between the two germline ends. The CDR3 consists of 11 residues. From germline, CDR1 is GTSNPN and CDR2 SVGIG (reference sequence). The CDR3 DNA sequence: TGTGCCTGGAAGATACAGGTGCGGGCTTTCTTT. It translates to CAWKIQVRAFF.

The V call is TRBV27, the J call TRBJ2-3, with a possible D match to TRBD1 (6 bases). V was shortened by 5 bases and J by 2 bases, with 20 bases between the two germline ends. There are 17 residues in the CDR3. CDR1 is MNHEY and CDR2 is SMNVEV in the germline V gene (reference sequence). CDR3 region: CASSRYPRGSPTDTQYF. CDR3 nucleotides: TGTGCCAGCAGTCGATACCCCAGGGGTTCCCCCACAGATACGCAGTATTTT.

The gene calls are TRBV5-1 and TRBJ2-2; 8 positions match TRBD1. CDR1 and CDR2 from the germline V gene are SGHRS and YFSETQ. V was pared by 3 bases and J by 6 bases, with 4 bases of the junction left unmatched. The CDR3 consists of 14 residues. For the CDR3, the DNA is TGCGCCAGCAGCTCCGACAGGGGTGCCGGGGAGCTGTTTTTT. Translating gives CASSSDRGAGELFF.

The sample holds one count of this clone. This chain connects TRBV11-2 to TRBJ1-1, with unresolved D. CDR3 length: 17 amino acids. In germline, CDR1 is SGHAT, CDR2 FQNNGV. Trimming took off 0 bases at V and 1 base at J, with 15 bases between the two ends. In DNA, the CDR3 is TGTGCCAGCAGCTTAGATCCAGTAAGGGTGGGGAACACTGAAGCTTTCTTT. It translates to CASSLDPVRVGNTEAFF.

This clone showed up just once. This chain joins TRBV2 and TRBJ2-5; D gene unclear. The germline V gene encodes CDR1 SNHLY and CDR2 FYNNEI. V dropped 1 base and J dropped 3 bases, with 6 bases sitting between them. This CDR3 has 13 amino acids. The CDR3 reads CASSEVLEETQYF. CDR3 bases: TGTGCCAGCAGTGAAGTACTGGAAGAGACCCAGTACTTC.

The table lists this clone with a count of one. J is TRBJ1-2 and V is TRBV13; D perhaps matches TRBD1 (5 bases). V was cut by 0 bases and J by 4 bases, with 18 bases left in between. Germline CDR1 PRHDT, CDR2 FYEKMQ (reference sequence). This CDR3 region has 17 residues. The DNA of the CDR3 is TGTGCCAGCAGCTTAGGCCTATCACCGAGTAGGGGCTATGGCTACACCTTC. It encodes CASSLGLSPSRGYGYTF.

This clone occurred once. V is TRBV27 and J is TRBJ2-1; no definite D call. Germline assignment: CDR1 MNHEY and CDR2 SMNVEV (reference sequence). CDR3 size: 14 residues. Trimming removed 7 bases from V and 1 base from J, with 11 bases in between. The CDR3 reads CASTTHESYNEQFF. CDR3 sequence (DNA): TGTGCCAGCACGACCCATGAGTCCTACAATGAGCAGTTCTTC.

The chain couples TRBV13 to TRBJ2-2; D is ambiguous. CDR3 length equals 12 residues. V lost 3 bases and J lost 7, with 6 bases in between. Germline CDR1 and CDR2: PRHDT and FYEKMQ (reference sequence). In nucleotides, the CDR3 is TGTGCCAGCAGCTTTACCGTCGGGGAGCTGTTTTTT. It specifies CASSFTVGELFF.

This rearrangement joins TRBV19 to TRBJ2-1; D is ambiguous. Germline V gene lookup returns CDR1 LNHDA and CDR2 SQIVND (reference sequence). The CDR3 spans 15 residues. V was trimmed by 10 bases and J by 1 base, leaving 17 bases between them. CDR3 nucleotide sequence: TGTGCCACAAAACCCCGAACCCGTTCCTACAATGAGCAGTTCTTC. Protein: CATKPRTRSYNEQFF.

The V gene is TRBV11-1, the J gene TRBJ2-7; TRBD2 agrees at 9 bases. There are 15 residues in the CDR3. Germline V gene data show CDR1 as SGHAT and CDR2 as FQDESV (reference sequence). Germline trimming cut 5 bases from V and 3 bases from J; bases unmatched to any gene: 8. The CDR3 region is CASSPIAGAVYEQYF. As DNA, the CDR3 is TGTGCCAGCAGCCCGATAGCGGGAGCGGTCTACGAGCAGTACTTC.